A selection of T cell receptor beta chains follows, all from one sample in a study of control samples from healthy donors and cancer patients. Using immunoSEQ multiplex PCR, the repertoire was profiled, and TCRdb retains in-frame clones only, with some absent. The table lists around 86,000 clones, over 85% of them singletons, with under 2.5% in the top ten. The sample taken for sequencing was PBMCs. Receptors originate from a woman in her sixties or seventies with head and neck cancer. Each CDR3 is given without its conserved first and last residue. Each record gives: J gene, V gene, CDR3 protein.

>TRBJ2-1|TRBV12-5
ASGLVLSSRLAGNEQF
>TRBJ2-1|TRBV11-2
ASSPLAGGYNEQF
>TRBJ2-6|TRBV5-8
ASSLGGTGANVLT
>TRBJ1-5|TRBV27
ASSWGPAGPQH
>TRBJ2-4|TRBV28
ASSLVQTKSKNIQY
>TRBJ2-3|TRBV10-3
AISATGKVADTQY
>TRBJ1-2|TRBV2
ASGTDNYGYT
>TRBJ1-2|TRBV6-5
ASKSAYGYT
>TRBJ1-1|TRBV2
ASRTDRGPEHTEAF
>TRBJ2-7|TRBV11-2
ASSFVLAGTYEQY
>TRBJ2-3|TRBV30
AWSREGYTDTQY